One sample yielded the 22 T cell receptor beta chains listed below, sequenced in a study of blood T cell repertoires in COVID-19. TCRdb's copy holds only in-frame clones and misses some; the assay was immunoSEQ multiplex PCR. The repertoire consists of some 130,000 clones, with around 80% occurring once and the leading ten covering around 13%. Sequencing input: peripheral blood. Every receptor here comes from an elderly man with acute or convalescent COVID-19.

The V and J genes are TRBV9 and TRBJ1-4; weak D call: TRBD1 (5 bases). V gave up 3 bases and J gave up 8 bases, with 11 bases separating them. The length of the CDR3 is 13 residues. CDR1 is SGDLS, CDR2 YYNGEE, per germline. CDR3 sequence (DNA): TGTGCCAGCAGCGGACCGGGGGTGGAAAAACTGTTTTTT. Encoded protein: CASSGPGVEKLFF.

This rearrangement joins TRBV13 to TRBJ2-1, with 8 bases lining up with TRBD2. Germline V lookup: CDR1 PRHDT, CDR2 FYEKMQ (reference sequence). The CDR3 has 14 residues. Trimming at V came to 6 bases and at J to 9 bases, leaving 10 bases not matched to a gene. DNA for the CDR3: TGTGCCAGCAGACCGGGACTAGAGTCCGTTGAGCAGTTCTTC. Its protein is CASRPGLESVEQFF.

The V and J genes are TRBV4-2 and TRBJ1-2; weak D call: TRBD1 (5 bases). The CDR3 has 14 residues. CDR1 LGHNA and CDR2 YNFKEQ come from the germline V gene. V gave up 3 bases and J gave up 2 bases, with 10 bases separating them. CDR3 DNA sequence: TGTGCCAGCAGCCAGGAGACAGTCAACTATGGCTACACCTTC. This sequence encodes CASSQETVNYGYTF.

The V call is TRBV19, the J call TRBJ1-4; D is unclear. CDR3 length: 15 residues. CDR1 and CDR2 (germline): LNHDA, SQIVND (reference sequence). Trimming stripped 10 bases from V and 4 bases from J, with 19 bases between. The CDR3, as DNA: TGTGCCACCAAAACCGGAGGGATTCTTAATGAAAAACTGTTTTTT. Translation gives CATKTGGILNEKLFF.

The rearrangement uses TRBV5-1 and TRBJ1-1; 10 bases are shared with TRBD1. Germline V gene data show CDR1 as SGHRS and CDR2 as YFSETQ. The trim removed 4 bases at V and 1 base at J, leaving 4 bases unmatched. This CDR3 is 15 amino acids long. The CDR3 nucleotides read TGCGCCAGCAGCACGGGACAGGGGACGAACACTGAAGCTTTCTTT. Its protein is CASSTGQGTNTEAFF.

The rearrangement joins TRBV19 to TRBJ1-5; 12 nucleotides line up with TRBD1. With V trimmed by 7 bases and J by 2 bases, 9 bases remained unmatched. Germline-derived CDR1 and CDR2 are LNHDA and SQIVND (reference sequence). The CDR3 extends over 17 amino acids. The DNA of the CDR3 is TGTGCCAGTATCCCCGGGACAGGGGGCGAAGGCAATCAGCCCCAGCATTTT. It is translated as CASIPGTGGEGNQPQHF.

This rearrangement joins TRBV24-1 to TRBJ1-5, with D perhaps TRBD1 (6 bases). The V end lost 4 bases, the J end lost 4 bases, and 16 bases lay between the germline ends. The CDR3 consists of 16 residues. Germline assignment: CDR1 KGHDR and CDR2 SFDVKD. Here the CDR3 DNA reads TGTGCCACCAGTGACCCGACAGGCGGCGGGAATCAGCCCCAGCATTTT. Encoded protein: CATSDPTGGGNQPQHF.

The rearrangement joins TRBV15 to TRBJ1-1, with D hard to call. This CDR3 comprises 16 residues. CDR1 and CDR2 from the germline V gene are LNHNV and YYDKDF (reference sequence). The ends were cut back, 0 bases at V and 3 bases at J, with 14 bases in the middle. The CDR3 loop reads CATSRDVAGWDTEAFF. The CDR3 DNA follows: TGTGCCACCAGCAGAGATGTAGCCGGGTGGGACACTGAAGCTTTCTTT.

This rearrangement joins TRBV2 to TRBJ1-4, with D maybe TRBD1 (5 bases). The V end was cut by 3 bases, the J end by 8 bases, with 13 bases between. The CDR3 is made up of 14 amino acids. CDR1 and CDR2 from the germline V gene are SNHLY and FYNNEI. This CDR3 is CASSENGGREKLFF. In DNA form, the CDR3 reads TGTGCCAGCAGTGAGAACGGGGGTAGAGAAAAACTGTTTTTT.

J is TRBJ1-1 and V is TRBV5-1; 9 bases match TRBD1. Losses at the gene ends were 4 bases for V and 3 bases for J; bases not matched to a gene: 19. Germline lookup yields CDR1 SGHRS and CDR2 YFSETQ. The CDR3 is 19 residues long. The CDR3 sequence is CASSLGQGGRRTQHTEAFF. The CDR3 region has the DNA TGCGCCAGCAGCCTGGGACAGGGCGGAAGGCGCACGCAGCACACTGAAGCTTTCTTT.

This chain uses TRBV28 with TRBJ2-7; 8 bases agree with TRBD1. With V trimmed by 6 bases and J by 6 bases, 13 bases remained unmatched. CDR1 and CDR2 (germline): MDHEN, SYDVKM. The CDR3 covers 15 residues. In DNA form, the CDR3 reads TGTGCCAGCAGACGCCCCGACAGGGGTTCATCCGAGCAGTACTTC. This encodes CASRRPDRGSSEQYF.

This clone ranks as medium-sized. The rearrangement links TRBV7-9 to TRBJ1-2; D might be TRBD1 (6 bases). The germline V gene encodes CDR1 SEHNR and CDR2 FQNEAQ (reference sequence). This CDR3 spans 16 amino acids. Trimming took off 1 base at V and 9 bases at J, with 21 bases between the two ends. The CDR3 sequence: CASSLDLSRDIPRYTF. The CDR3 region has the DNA TGTGCCAGCAGCTTAGACCTATCCCGGGACATTCCTCGCTACACCTTC.

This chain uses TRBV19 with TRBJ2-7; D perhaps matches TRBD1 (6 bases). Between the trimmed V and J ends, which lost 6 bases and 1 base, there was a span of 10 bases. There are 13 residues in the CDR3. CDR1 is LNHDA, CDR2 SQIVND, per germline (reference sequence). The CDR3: CASSTTGSYEQYF. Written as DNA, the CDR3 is TGTGCCAGTAGCACCACAGGGTCCTACGAGCAGTACTTC.

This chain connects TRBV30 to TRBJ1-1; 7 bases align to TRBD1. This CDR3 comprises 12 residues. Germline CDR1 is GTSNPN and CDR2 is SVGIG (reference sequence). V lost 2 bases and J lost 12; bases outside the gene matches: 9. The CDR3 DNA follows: TGTGCCTGGAGTCTCAAGACAGGGACGTCTTTCTTT. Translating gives CAWSLKTGTSFF.

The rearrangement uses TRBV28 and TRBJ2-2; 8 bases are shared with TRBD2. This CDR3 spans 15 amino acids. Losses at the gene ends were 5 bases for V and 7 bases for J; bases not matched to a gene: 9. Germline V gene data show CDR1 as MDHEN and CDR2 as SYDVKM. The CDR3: CASSPRRREDGELFF. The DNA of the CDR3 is TGTGCCAGCAGTCCCAGGAGGCGGGAGGACGGGGAGCTGTTTTTT.

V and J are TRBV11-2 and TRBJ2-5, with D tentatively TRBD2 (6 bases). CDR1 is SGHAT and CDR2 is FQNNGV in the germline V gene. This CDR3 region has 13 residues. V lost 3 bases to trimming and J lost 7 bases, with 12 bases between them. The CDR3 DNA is TGTGCCAGCAGCTTGGGGACTGCCGGGACCCAGTACTTC. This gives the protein CASSLGTAGTQYF.

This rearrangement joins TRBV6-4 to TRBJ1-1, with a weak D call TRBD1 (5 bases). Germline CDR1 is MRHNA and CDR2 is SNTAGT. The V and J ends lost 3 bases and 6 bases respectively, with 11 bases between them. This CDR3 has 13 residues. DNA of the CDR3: TGTGCCAGCAGTGAAGAATTAGGGGCTGAAGCTTTCTTT. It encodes CASSEELGAEAFF.

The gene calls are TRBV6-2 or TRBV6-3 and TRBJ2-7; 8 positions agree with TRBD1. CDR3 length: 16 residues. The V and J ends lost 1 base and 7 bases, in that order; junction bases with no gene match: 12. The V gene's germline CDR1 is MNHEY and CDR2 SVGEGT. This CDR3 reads CASSYLQGVQLGEQYF. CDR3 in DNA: TGTGCCAGCAGTTACTTACAGGGGGTTCAGTTGGGGGAGCAGTACTTC.

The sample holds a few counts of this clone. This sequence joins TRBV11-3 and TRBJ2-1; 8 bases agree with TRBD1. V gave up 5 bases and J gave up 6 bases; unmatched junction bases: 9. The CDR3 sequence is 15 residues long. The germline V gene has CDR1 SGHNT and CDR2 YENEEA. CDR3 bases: TGTGCCAGCAGCCGATCGACAGGGGAGTTCAATGAGCAGTTCTTC. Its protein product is CASSRSTGEFNEQFF.

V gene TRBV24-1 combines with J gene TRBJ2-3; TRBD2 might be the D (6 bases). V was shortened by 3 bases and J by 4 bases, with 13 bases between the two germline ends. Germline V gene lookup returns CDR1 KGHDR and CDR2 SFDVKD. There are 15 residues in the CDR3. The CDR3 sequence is CATSDPGLGADTQYF. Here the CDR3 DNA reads TGTGCCACCAGTGATCCGGGACTTGGGGCAGATACGCAGTATTTT.

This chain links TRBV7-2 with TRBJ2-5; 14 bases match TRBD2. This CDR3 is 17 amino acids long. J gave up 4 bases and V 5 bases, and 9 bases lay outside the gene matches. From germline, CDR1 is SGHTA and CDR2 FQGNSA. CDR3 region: CASSLYSTSGGGETQYF. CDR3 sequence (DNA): TGTGCCAGCAGCCTTTACTCGACTAGCGGGGGGGGAGAGACCCAGTACTTC.

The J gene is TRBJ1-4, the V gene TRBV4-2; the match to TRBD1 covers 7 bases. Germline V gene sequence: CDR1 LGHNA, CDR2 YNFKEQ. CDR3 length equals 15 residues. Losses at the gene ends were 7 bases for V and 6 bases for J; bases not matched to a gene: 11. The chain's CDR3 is CASTSRQGGDEKLFF. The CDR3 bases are TGTGCCAGCACCTCCAGACAGGGAGGAGATGAAAAACTGTTTTTT.